The 3 T cell receptor beta chains given below trace back to one sample, sequenced in a study of T cell repertoires in cytomegalovirus infection. TCRdb ran MiXCR on the reads and lists one entry per CDR3 protein. The table has about 320,000 distinct CDR3 sequences, more than 8% seen once. The sequenced material came from PBMCs. The receptors shown here come from a human donor in good health (CMV status not recorded). Some clones in this sample may be carry-over from other donors' samples.

This clonotype was seen a handful of times. This chain's CDR3 is CASSAAGAVRSGEQYF. The CDR3 nucleotides are TGTGCCAGCAGTGCAGCGGGAGCAGTTAGGTCGGGCGAGCAGTACTTC. J is TRBJ2-7 and V is TRBV27, with 8 bases lining up with TRBD2. Germline CDR1 MNHEY, CDR2 SMNVEV (reference sequence). The CDR3 has 16 amino acids. The junction had 15 bases not matched to a gene; V was cut back by 5 bases and J by 6 bases.

This clonotype has just a few counts. This rearrangement joins TRBV12-5 to TRBJ2-3; D is perhaps TRBD1 or TRBD2 (6 bases each). This CDR3 is built from 12 residues. V was trimmed by 6 bases and J by 4 bases, leaving 8 bases between them. From germline, CDR1 is LGHNT and CDR2 FRNRAP. DNA for the CDR3: TGTGCTAGTGGGAGGGGGGCAGATACGCAGTATTTT. It translates to CASGRGADTQYF.

The chain carries TRBV7-9 and TRBJ2-7, with D hard to call. The CDR3 runs 11 residues. The germline V and J ends were trimmed by 3 bases and 5 bases, with 5 bases remaining between them. The germline CDR1 and CDR2 sequences are SEHNR and FQNEAQ (reference sequence). The CDR3 sequence is CASSFVNEQYF. As DNA, the CDR3 is TGTGCCAGCAGCTTCGTGAACGAGCAGTACTTC.